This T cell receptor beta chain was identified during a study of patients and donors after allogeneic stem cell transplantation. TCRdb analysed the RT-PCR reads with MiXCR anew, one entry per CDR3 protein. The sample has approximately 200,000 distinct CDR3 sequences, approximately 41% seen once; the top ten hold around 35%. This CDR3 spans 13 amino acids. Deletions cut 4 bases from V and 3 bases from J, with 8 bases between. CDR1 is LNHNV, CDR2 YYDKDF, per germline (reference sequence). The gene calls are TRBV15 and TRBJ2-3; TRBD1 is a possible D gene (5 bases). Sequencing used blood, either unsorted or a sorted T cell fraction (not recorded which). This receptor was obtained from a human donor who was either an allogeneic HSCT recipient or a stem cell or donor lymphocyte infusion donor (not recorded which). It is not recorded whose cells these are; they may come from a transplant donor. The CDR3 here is CATSTDRTDTQYF. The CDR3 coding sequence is TGTGCCACCAGCACAGACAGAACAGATACGCAGTATTTT.